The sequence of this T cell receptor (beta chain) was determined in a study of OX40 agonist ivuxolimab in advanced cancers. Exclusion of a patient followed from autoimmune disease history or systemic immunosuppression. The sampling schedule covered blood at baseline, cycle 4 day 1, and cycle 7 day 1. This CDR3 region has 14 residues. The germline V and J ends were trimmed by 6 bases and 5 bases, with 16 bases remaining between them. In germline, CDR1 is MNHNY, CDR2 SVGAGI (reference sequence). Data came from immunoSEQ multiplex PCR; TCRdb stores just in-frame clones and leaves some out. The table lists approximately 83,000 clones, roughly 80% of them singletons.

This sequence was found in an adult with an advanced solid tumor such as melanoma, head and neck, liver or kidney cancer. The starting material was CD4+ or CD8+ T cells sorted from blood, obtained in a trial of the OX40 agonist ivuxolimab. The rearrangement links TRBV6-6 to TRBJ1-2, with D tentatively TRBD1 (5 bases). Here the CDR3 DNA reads TGTGCCAGCAGAAATGGAGGGGCTTCGTATGGCTACACCTTC. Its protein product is CASRNGGASYGYTF.